The sequence of this T cell receptor (beta chain) was determined in a study of T cells in localized non-small cell lung cancer. Clones were sequenced by immunoSEQ multiplex PCR, and TCRdb holds only the in-frame ones, with some missing. Among a few thousand clones listed, about 20% were seen once. As to this clone: Its specificity is unknown.

Germline V gene sequence: CDR1 MNHGY, CDR2 SAAAGT. The V end was cut by 8 bases, the J end by 0 bases, with 13 bases between. The CDR3 is made up of 15 amino acids. Study findings and constraints: Uninvolved adjacent lung had higher T cell clonality than tumor and all other tissues. Within adjacent lung there appeared a median around 60 of the top 100 tumor clones. Sequence data derive from only one tumor region, so heterogeneity remains possible.

This sequence originates from a male donor aged 60 or older with stage II squamous cell lung carcinoma. This chain links TRBV6-8 with TRBJ1-4; D may be TRBD1 (6 bases). The specimen comprised lung tumor tissue, sampled before any cancer treatment. The CDR3 here is CASLQGPATNEKLFF. The DNA for the CDR3 is TGTGCCAGCTTGCAGGGGCCAGCAACTAATGAAAAACTGTTTTTT.